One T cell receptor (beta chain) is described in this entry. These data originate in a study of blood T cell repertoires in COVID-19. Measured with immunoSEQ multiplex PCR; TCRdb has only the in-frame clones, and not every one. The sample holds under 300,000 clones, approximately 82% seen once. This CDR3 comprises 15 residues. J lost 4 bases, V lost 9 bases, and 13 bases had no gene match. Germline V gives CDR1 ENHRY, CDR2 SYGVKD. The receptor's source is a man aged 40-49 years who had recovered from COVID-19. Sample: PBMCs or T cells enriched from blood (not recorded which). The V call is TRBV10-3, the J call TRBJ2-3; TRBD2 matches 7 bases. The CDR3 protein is CAMRDAGRMADTQYF. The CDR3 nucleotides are TGTGCCATGAGGGACGCCGGGAGGATGGCAGATACGCAGTATTTT.